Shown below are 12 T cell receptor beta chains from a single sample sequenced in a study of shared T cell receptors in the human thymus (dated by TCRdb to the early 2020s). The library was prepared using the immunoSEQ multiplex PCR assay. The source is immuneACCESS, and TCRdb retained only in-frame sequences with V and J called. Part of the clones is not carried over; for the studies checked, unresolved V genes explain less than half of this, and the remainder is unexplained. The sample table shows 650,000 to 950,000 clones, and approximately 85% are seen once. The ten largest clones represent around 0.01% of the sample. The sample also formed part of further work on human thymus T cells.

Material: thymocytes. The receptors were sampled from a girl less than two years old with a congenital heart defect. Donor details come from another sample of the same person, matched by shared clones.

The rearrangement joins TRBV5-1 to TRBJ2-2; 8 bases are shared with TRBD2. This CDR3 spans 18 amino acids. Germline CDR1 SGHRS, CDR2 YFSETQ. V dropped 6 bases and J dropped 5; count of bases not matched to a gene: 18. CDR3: CASTHLPGGDRQTGELFF. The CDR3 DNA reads TGCGCCAGCACCCACCTCCCCGGGGGGGATCGTCAAACCGGGGAGCTGTTTTTT.

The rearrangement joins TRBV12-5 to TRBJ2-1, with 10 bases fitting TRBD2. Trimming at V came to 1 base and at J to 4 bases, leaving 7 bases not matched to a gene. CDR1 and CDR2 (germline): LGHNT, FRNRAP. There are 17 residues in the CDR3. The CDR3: CASGLDPRTSGYNEQFF. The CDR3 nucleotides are TGTGCTAGTGGTTTGGACCCACGGACTAGCGGATACAATGAGCAGTTCTTC.

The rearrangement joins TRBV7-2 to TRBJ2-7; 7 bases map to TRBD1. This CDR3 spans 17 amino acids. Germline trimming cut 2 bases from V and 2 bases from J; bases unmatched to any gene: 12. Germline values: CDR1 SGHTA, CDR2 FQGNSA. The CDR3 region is CASSLMEGGQGAYEQYF. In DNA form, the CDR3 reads TGTGCCAGCAGCTTAATGGAAGGAGGCCAGGGGGCCTACGAGCAGTACTTC.

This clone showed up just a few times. CDR3 in amino acids: CASSQDGHRGRGGELFF. The DNA for the CDR3 is TGCGCCAGCAGCCAAGATGGCCACAGGGGACGCGGAGGGGAGCTGTTTTTT. The chain links TRBV4-1 to TRBJ2-2; 7 nucleotides agree with TRBD1. The CDR3 spans 17 residues. From germline, CDR1 is MGHRA and CDR2 YSYEKL. J was trimmed by 8 bases and V by 0 bases; bases with no gene match: 12.

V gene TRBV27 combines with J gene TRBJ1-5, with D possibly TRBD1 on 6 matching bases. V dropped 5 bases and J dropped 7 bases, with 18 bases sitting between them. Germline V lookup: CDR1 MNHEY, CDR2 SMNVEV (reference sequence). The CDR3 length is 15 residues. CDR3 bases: TGTGCCAGCAGTCCACATTACAGGGCAGGGCAGCCCCAGCATTTT. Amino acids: CASSPHYRAGQPQHF.

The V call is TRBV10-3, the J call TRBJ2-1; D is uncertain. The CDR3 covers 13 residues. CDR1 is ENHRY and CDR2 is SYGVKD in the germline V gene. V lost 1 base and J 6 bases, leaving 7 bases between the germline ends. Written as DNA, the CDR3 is TGTGCCATCAGTGAGTACTCAGGCAATGAGCAGTTCTTC. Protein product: CAISEYSGNEQFF.

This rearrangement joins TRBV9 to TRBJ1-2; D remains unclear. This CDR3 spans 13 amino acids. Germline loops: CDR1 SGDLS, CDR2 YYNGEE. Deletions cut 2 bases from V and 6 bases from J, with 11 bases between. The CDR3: CASSVLQNHGYTF. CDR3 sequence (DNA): TGTGCCAGCAGCGTGCTACAGAACCATGGCTACACCTTC.

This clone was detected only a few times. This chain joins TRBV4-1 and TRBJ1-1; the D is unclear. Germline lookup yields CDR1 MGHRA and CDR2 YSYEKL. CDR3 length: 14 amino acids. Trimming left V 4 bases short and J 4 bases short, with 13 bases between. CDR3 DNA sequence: TGCGCCAGCAGCCGAGGAGTGCGAGGCACTGAAGCTTTCTTT. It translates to CASSRGVRGTEAFF.

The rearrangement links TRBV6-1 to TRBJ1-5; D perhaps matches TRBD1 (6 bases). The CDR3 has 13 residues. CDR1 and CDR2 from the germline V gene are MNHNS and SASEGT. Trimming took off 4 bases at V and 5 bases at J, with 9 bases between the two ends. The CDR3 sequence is CASSGTGYQPQHF. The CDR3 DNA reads TGTGCCAGCAGTGGCACAGGGTATCAGCCCCAGCATTTT.

CDR3 protein: CASSLLHRHGQGGYEQYF. The CDR3 DNA follows: TGCGCCAGCAGTCTATTGCATCGGCATGGGCAGGGGGGATACGAGCAGTACTTC. The chain joins TRBV23-1 to TRBJ2-7; D may be TRBD1 (7 bases). TRBV23-1 is recorded as an ORF, its role being uncertain. The CDR3 length is 18 residues. Between the trimmed V and J ends, which lost 4 bases and 4 bases, there was a span of 26 bases.

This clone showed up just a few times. DNA for the CDR3: TGTGCCATCAGGGGGGACAGGGCTCGGGGCTACACCTTC. It encodes CAIRGDRARGYTF. This rearrangement joins TRBV10-3 to TRBJ1-2; TRBD1 aligns across 9 bases. The CDR3 runs 13 residues. Germline V gene data show CDR1 as ENHRY and CDR2 as SYGVKD. Trimming cost V 6 bases and J 8 bases; bases outside gene matches: 7.

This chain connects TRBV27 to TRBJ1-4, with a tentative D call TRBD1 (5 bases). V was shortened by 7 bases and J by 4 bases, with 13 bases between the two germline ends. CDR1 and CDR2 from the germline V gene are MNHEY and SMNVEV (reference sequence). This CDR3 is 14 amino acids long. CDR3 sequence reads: CASKGVLNNEKLFF. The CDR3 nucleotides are TGTGCCAGCAAAGGGGTGCTTAATAATGAAAAACTGTTTTTT.